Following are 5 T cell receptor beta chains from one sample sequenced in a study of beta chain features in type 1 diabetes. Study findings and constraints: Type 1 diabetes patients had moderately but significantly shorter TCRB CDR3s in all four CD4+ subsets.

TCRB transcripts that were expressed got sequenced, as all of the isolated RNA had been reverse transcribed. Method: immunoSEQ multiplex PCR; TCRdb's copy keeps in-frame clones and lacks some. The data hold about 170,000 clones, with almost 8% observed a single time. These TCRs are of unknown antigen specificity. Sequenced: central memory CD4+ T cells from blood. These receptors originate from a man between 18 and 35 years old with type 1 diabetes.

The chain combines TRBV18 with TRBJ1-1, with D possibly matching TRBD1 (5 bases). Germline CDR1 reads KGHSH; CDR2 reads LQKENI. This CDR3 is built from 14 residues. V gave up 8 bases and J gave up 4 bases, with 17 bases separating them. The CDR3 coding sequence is TGTGCCAGCCACCCCACCGGGGGGGTCACTGAAGCTTTCTTT. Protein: CASHPTGGVTEAFF.

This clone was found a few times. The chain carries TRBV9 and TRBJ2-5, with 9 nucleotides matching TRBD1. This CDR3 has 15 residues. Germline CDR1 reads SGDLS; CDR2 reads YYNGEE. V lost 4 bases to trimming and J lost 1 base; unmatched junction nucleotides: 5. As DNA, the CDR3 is TGTGCCAGCAGCCCTGGGACAGGGTCCCAAGAGACCCAGTACTTC. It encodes CASSPGTGSQETQYF.

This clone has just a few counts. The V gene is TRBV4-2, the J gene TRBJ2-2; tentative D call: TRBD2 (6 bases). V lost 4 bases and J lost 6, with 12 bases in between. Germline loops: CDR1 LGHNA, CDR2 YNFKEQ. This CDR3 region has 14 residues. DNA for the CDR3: TGTGCCAGCAGCCGCGGGGCTTTTGCCGGGGAGCTGTTTTTT. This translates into CASSRGAFAGELFF.

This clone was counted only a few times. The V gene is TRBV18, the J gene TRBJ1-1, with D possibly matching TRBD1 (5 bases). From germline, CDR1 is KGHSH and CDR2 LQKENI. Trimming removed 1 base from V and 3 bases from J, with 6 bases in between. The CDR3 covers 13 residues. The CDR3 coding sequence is TGTGCCAGCTCACCACGGGGGGACACTGAAGCTTTCTTT. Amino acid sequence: CASSPRGDTEAFF. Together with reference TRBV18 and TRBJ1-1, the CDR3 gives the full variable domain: NAGVMQNPRHLVRRRGQEARLRCSPMKGHSHVYWYRQLPEEGLKFMVYLQKENIIDESGMPKERFSAEFPKEGPSILRIQQVVRGDSAAYFCASSPRGDTEAFFGQGTRLTVV.

The CDR3 coding sequence is TGTGCCAGCTCACAAGGACAGTCCTACGAGCAGTACTTC. Encoded protein: CASSQGQSYEQYF. The chain combines TRBV18 with TRBJ2-7; D possibly corresponds to TRBD1 (6 bases). Germline assignment: CDR1 KGHSH and CDR2 LQKENI. V was trimmed by 4 bases and J by 1 base, leaving 8 bases between them. This CDR3 is 13 amino acids long.